Sequencing of this TCR beta chain was carried out in a study of cytomegalovirus exposure and HLA in healthy donors. The study, taken as a whole, reports: Most of the TCR beta V segments (in an earlier analysis) were productive either about 90% or about 30% of the time. What a later analysis reportedly showed was that an Asian-associated ancestry cluster had fewer N-insertions than the roughly 670-donor mean.

Unrecorded immune exposure was likely among donors, who were nominally healthy when sampled. Of note for this clone: The antigen remains undetermined.

The PCR contained 60 Vbeta and 13 Jbeta primers. Assay used: immunoSEQ multiplex PCR; TCRdb lists only in-frame clones, some missing. The sample has 180,000 or so clones; around 83% are singletons. V was shortened by 7 bases and J by 7 bases, with 19 bases between the two germline ends. The CDR3 is 14 residues long. Germline V gives CDR1 MDHEN, CDR2 SYDVKM. This chain uses TRBV28 with TRBJ1-2; a weak D match, TRBD1 (5 bases). This TCR was recovered from a woman aged 45-60 years in good health and CMV-seropositive. Sample: PBMCs. CDR3: CASISGQGSFGYTF. The CDR3, as DNA: TGTGCCAGCATCTCAGGGCAGGGATCTTTTGGCTACACCTTC.